This entry features one T cell receptor (beta chain) sequence. Its antigen target is currently unknown. Base qualities are not recorded, but no much larger clone differs from it by a single base. Including cysteine and valine, the CDR3 has 14 amino acids. The sequence is cut down to CDR3 DNA, 42 bases in frame from base 1. Clipping removes 5 bases from V and 4 bases from J, with 2 as the unmatched junction base count. The germline V gene encodes CDR1 SNHLY and CDR2 FYNNEI. These data are taken from a study of cytomegalovirus exposure and HLA in healthy donors (dated by TCRdb to about 2017). Context from the whole study: An earlier analysis of 587 of the donors reported 250 to 350 Gb of sequence data and 100 million to 120 million unique TCR beta sequences obtained from about 179 million T cells. Among about 400 genotyped donors of the cohort, an average of approximately 220,000 unique TCR beta nucleotide sequences was sequenced per donor, of which 15% to 20% were non-productive. Donor age, sex, ethnicity and CMV serostatus were compiled together with the repertoire data. The study aimed to test whether cataloging public T cell receptors could reveal signatures of past pathogen exposure. Genome-wide SNP genotypes for about three fifths of the 666 donors were used in a later genetic analysis, which treated that subset as a discovery cohort. Because of strong linkage in the cohort, roughly five DR-DQ haplotypes were treated as single units for association and clustering. An early release covering some 640 HLA-typed donors comprised 250 to 350 gigabases of sequencing data and around 80 million unique TCR sequences. The genetic ancestry cluster associated with self-reported Caucasian donors included over 65% of the approximately 400 genotyped donors. A later analysis re-examined previously published TCR beta repertoires from over 500 donors and added high-resolution HLA genotyping to investigate patterns of TCR occurrence. To predict cytomegalovirus infection status, the study combined high-throughput TCR immunosequencing, statistical association of individual TCRs with disease status, and machine learning. The number of typed donors differed by locus: about 629-630 for A, B, C, DRB1 and DQB1; 500 to 550 for DQA1; some 590 for DPA1; and around 490 for DPB1. Rather than using new phenotypic data, the later analysis identified candidate immune exposures from TCR beta sequences and from how often those sequences occurred across donors. All discovery cohort repertoires had been generated using a single sequencing platform. An earlier analysis of 587 of the donors used high-throughput TCR beta sequencing to judge whether each TCR beta V gene segment behaved as functional or pseudogenic. The T cell repertoires of under 700 subjects were profiled by immunosequencing and related to cytomegalovirus serostatus. Both class I and class II loci were covered by HLA typing, at four-digit resolution. In addition to the first cohort of several hundred subjects, a separate validation cohort of around 110 different subjects was used. Broad study findings and their caveats: A further reported finding was that TCR beta sequences accurately predicted the HLA-A and HLA-B alleles for most subjects in the first cohort. A few of the identified cytomegalovirus-associated TCR beta chains were confirmed in vitro to be specific for cytomegalovirus antigens. The study listed 164 TCR beta chains as associated with cytomegalovirus. HLA typing was unavailable for some donors at each locus, so association tests used only the typed subset. In this cohort, only TCR beta chains were sequenced, and detectable features were limited by the absence of alpha or paired-chain data. The authors suggested that the approach could potentially be generalized to other disease states and immunological phenotypes. While some public TCRs were present in many individuals, most TCR sequences turned up only very rarely across donors. According to a later analysis, most CMV-associated TCR beta chains appeared to be HLA-restricted, and the HLA associations seemed to be driven largely by CMV exposure. According to a later analysis, TCR association rates differed among HLA loci, with DRB1 alleles showing the most associated TCRs and HLA-C alleles showing the fewest. Broadly in line with IMGT annotations, most TCR beta V segments showed up in productive rearrangements about 87% or about 30% of the time in an earlier analysis of several hundred of the donors. In a later analysis, more than 15,000 TCR beta sequences were associated with specific HLA alleles at a false discovery rate of 0.05. A cluster of highly shared sequence variants was judged likely to be a technical artifact of the sequencing pipeline. Because the 87-base-pair reads could not distinguish some IMGT-functional V segments, including TRBV6-2 and TRBV6-3, those segments were excluded. Sequencing depth was assumed to be roughly uniform across donors in the presence/absence analyses, though that assumption may not hold. A later genetic analysis reported fewer N-insertions in productive TCRs among donors in an Asian-associated ancestry cluster than the 666-donor mean. The earlier analysis of 450 to 700 of the donors excluded roughly 17 rarely observed V segments, including chromosome 9 orphons, because counts were too low. The classifier was reported to diagnose cytomegalovirus status with high specificity and sensitivity in both the original cohort and the validation cohort. According to a later analysis, parvovirus B19, influenza, CMV and Epstein-Barr virus appeared linked to several top co-occurrence clusters. For the cohort, immune exposure information was limited to CMV serostatus. Compared with equally common non-associated chains, HLA-associated TCR beta chains in a later analysis were more clonally expanded and had lower generation probabilities. V-gene and J-gene trimming of TCR beta chains was associated with a missense DCLRE1C variant in a later genetic analysis, and the association was replicated in an independent cohort. When HLA alleles, especially DR and DQ, strongly co-occurred, TCR associations were difficult to assign to individual alleles. Correlated functional status among segregating V segments might be attributable to linkage disequilibrium, but an unknown experimental factor could not be ruled out.

The library came from the immunoSEQ multiplex PCR assay. For the multiplex PCR, a mixture combining 60 forward primers for TCR Vbeta segments and 13 reverse primers for TCR Jbeta segments was used. Amplification of the CDR3 region of rearranged TCR beta genes was performed with a multiplex PCR assay on genomic DNA. The amplified TCR beta libraries were sequenced on the Illumina HiSeq System as 87-base-pair reads. Per the authors' processing: In a later analysis, 80 million or so unique TCR beta chains were counted across the 500 to 850 repertoires, and approximately 11 million of these chains were shared by at least two donors. Raw reads were error-corrected and collapsed into unique sequences with a nearest-neighbor algorithm that merged closely related sequences to remove PCR and sequencing errors. CDR3 sequences were aligned to IMGT reference sequences to assign V, D and J gene segments. For a sequence to be retained, a match of at least six nucleotides was required to both a V gene segment and a J gene segment. Rearrangements were called productive when the CDR3 lacked stop codons and stayed in frame with V and J; all others were non-productive. CDR3 was defined by IMGT convention, running from the second conserved V-encoded cysteine to the conserved J-encoded phenylalanine. Sequences without an unambiguous match to a single V gene segment were excluded from the earlier analysis of 587 of the donors. In an earlier analysis of roughly 600 of the donors, a V segment was called functional when productive rearrangements were above 56.7%, and segregating when the standard deviation between donors exceeded 5%. To diagnose cytomegalovirus status from the catalog of TCR beta chain sequences, a statistical classification framework was built. In a later analysis, V and J genes were assigned by comparing TCR nucleotide sequences against IMGT/GENE-DB human TR gene sequences. The TCRdist pipeline was used in a later analysis to assign CDR3 sequences and most-parsimonious VDJ recombination scenarios. A later analysis defined each TCR beta chain by its CDR3 amino acid sequence plus V-gene family, and excluded reads lacking a unique V-gene family. As a way to deal with suspected cross-contamination and a sequencing artifact, a later analysis dropped hundreds of nucleotide sequences that were highly shared and had low generation probability. For each public chain, a later analysis derived a clonal expansion index from normalized ranks of inferred template counts within each repertoire. In a later analysis, generation probabilities were computed using a VDJ recombination model fitted to out-of-frame rearrangements, and the results were checked against IGoR. In a later analysis, TCR-TCR, TCR-HLA and TCR-CMV co-occurrence was scored with hypergeometric tests, and a repertoire-size bias correction was applied to TCR pairs. A later analysis estimated false discovery rates by permuting HLA or CMV assignments 20 times. In a later analysis, co-occurring TCRs were grouped using DBSCAN, and TCRdist sequence similarity was added for clustering within HLA-allele-positive subsets. For co-occurrence clustering, repertoires with fewer than 30,000 or more than 120,000 public chains were excluded, along with a handful of repertoires with anomalous nucleotide sharing. TCRdb limited this immuneACCESS table to in-frame rearrangements with V and J called. A share of clones is missing; checked studies link under half to unresolved V genes, and the rest is unexplained. The V and J calls and the clone size are those of that table, but D and trimming were determined from the DNA. The sample contains 170,000 or so clones, approximately 82% of them found a single time. Around 6% of the sample lies in the top ten.

The cohort comprised several hundred healthy bone marrow donors. All cohort members were sampled while nominally healthy, although unrecorded immune exposures were likely present. The donor tested CMV seropositive, placing the donor among the 250 to 350 seropositive members of the cohort. Each donor provided a peripheral blood sample, and peripheral blood mononuclear cells were used for TCR beta sequencing. Genomic DNA was extracted from the blood cell samples with the Qiagen DNeasy Blood Extraction Kit. The chain is made from TRBV2 and TRBJ2-7; 13 central nucleotides agree with TRBD2. This TCR derives from a man in his fifties or sixties in good health and CMV-seropositive. Sequencing was done on a sample of PBMCs. CDR3 region: CASSKGLAGYEQYV. Here is the DNA: TGTGCCAGCAGTAAGGGACTAGCGGGATACGAGCAGTACGTC.